The 19 T cell receptor beta chains below were found in one sample sequenced in a study of T cells after yellow fever vaccination. One entry per CDR3 protein results from TCRdb running MiXCR on the 5' RACE reads. Here the sample spans some 120,000 distinct CDR3 sequences, roughly 15% being singletons. Sequencing used CD8+ T cells sorted from PBMCs, obtained 5 days after the yellow fever booster vaccination. These receptors came from a man between 18 and 29 years old who received the YFV17D yellow fever vaccine.

This chain joins TRBV7-9 and TRBJ2-5; 8 bases match TRBD1. Germline V gives CDR1 SEHNR, CDR2 FQNEAQ (reference sequence). The CDR3 contains 13 residues. V was pared by 6 bases and J by 5 bases, with 5 bases of the junction left unmatched. The CDR3 DNA is TGTGCCAGCAGTTTTACAGGGGGGGAGACCCAGTACTTC. Encoded protein: CASSFTGGETQYF.

The chain employs TRBV9 and TRBJ2-1; TRBD2 is a possible D gene (6 bases). Near its end, the DNA agrees better with TRBJ2-7, so the J call may be wrong. The CDR3 contains 18 residues. The V gene's germline CDR1 is SGDLS and CDR2 YYNGEE. The CDR3 protein is CASSVVSWEESSYNEQYF. The CDR3 DNA reads TGTGCCAGCAGCGTAGTATCCTGGGAGGAAAGCTCCTACAATGAGCAGTACTTC.

A few counts support this clonotype. J is TRBJ2-4 and V is TRBV10-3, with D tentatively TRBD2 (6 bases). From germline, CDR1 is ENHRY and CDR2 SYGVKD. Trimming left V 10 bases short and J 7 bases short, with 17 bases between. The CDR3 loop spans 13 amino acids. The CDR3 coding sequence is TGTGCCACCCTACCGGGACTTCCTAACATTCAGTACTTC. It yields the protein CATLPGLPNIQYF.

This clonotype was observed a few times. The V call is TRBV21-1, the J call TRBJ2-1; TRBD2, the table's D call, lacks a check against the DNA. TRBV21-1 is reported as a pseudogene. The CDR3 has 19 amino acids. CDR3 in DNA: TGTGCCAGCAGCAAAGTACGGACTAGCGGGTTATCCAACTACAATGAGCAGTTCTTC. It yields the protein CASSKVRTSGLSNYNEQFF.

This clonotype was seen a few times. The V gene is TRBV5-4, the J gene TRBJ1-2; D perhaps matches TRBD1 (6 bases). CDR3 length: 14 residues. The germline gives CDR1 SGHNT, CDR2 YYREEE (reference sequence). V was cut by 4 bases and J by 7 bases, with 17 bases left in between. Written as DNA, the CDR3 is TGTGCCAGCAGCCCAGGGGCGGTAACTAGTGGCTACACCTTC. This sequence encodes CASSPGAVTSGYTF.

There are a few counts of this clonotype. The chain uses TRBV9 and TRBJ2-1; 7 bases match TRBD1. The CDR3 runs to 17 residues. Germline lookup yields CDR1 SGDLS and CDR2 YYNGEE. V dropped 2 bases and J dropped 3; count of bases not matched to a gene: 11. CDR3 bases: TGTGCCAGCAGCGTCGAGGGCTACAGGGGCGACTACAATGAGCAGTTCTTC. It is translated as CASSVEGYRGDYNEQFF.

In its sample, this clonotype was seen once. This chain connects TRBV5-1 to TRBJ2-2; the D is unclear. This CDR3 comprises 14 residues. Trimming shortened V by 0 bases and J by 6 bases, and 9 bases separated the two germline ends. The germline CDR1 and CDR2 sequences are SGHRS and YFSETQ. The DNA for the CDR3 is TGCGCCAGCAGCTTGGCCGGGCTTGCCGGGGAGCTGTTTTTT. This encodes CASSLAGLAGELFF.

This chain links TRBV4-2 with TRBJ2-3; D is possibly TRBD2 (6 bases). Trimming took 4 bases from V and 0 from J, leaving 14 bases between them. The germline gives CDR1 LGHNA, CDR2 YNFKEQ. This CDR3 is built from 16 residues. In DNA form, the CDR3 reads TGTGCCAGCAGCCCGTTATTGGGGACTAGCACAGATACGCAGTATTTT. Amino acid sequence: CASSPLLGTSTDTQYF.

This clonotype has only a few counts. This chain links TRBV4-1 with TRBJ1-1, with D possibly TRBD1 on 6 matching bases. The CDR3 consists of 13 residues. Deletions cut 2 bases from V and 8 bases from J, with 12 bases between. Germline values: CDR1 MGHRA, CDR2 YSYEKL. This chain's CDR3 is CASSQQGNFEAFF. The CDR3, as DNA: TGCGCCAGCAGCCAACAGGGGAACTTCGAAGCTTTCTTT.

V is TRBV20-1 and J is TRBJ1-4; D is possibly TRBD1 (5 bases). The V and J ends lost 5 bases and 14 bases respectively, with 15 bases between them. The CDR3 runs to 11 residues. Germline V gives CDR1 DFQATT, CDR2 SNEGSKA (reference sequence). The CDR3 region is CSAEDIRKLFF. CDR3 bases: TGCAGTGCTGAGGACATTCGTAAGCTGTTTTTT.

This rearrangement joins TRBV2 to TRBJ2-2; a possible D gene is TRBD1 (6 bases). The CDR3 totals 15 residues. CDR1 SNHLY and CDR2 FYNNEI come from the germline V gene. V lost 7 bases to trimming and J lost 0 bases, with 12 bases between them. CDR3 nucleotide sequence: TGTGCCAGCATTAGGGGGACAACGAACACCGGGGAGCTGTTTTTT. Its protein product is CASIRGTTNTGELFF. The complete variable domain, with remaining parts taken from reference TRBV2 and TRBJ2-2, reads EPEVTQTPSHQVTQMGQEVILRCVPISNHLYFYWYRQILGQKVEFLVSFYNNEISEKSEIFDDQFSVERPDGSNFTLKIRSTKLEDSAMYFCASIRGTTNTGELFFGEGSRLTVL.

The chain links TRBV4-1 to TRBJ1-5, with 9 bases matching TRBD1. The J segment lost 6 bases and the V segment lost 3 bases, leaving 18 bases of the junction unmatched. CDR3 length: 19 residues. Germline V gene sequence: CDR1 MGHRA, CDR2 YSYEKL. In DNA form, the CDR3 reads TGCGCCAGCAGCCACCCTCCCGGGACAGGGAATATTGTGGGTCAGCCCCAGCATTTT. Its translation is CASSHPPGTGNIVGQPQHF.

V and J are TRBV4-3 and TRBJ2-7; D ambiguous. V shed 1 base and J shed 2 bases, with 6 bases lying between them. The V gene's germline CDR1 is LGHNA and CDR2 YSLEER. This CDR3 is built from 13 residues. The CDR3, as DNA: TGCGCCAGCAGCCAAGGGTCCGCCTACGAGCAGTACTTC. Its protein is CASSQGSAYEQYF.

This chain's CDR3 is CAISGDYNEQFF. The CDR3 nucleotides read TGTGCCATCAGTGGGGACTACAATGAGCAGTTCTTC. The gene calls are TRBV10-3 and TRBJ2-1; D ambiguous. There are 12 residues in the CDR3. Germline values: CDR1 ENHRY, CDR2 SYGVKD. V was pared by 4 bases and J by 3 bases, with 4 bases between.

This clonotype turned up a few times. This sequence joins TRBV6-5 and TRBJ2-1; D unresolved. The ends were cut back, 4 bases at V and 9 bases at J, with 13 bases in the middle. The CDR3 has 13 residues. Germline lookup yields CDR1 MNHEY and CDR2 SVGAGI. CDR3 in amino acids: CASSLDFFGEQFF. In nucleotides, the CDR3 is TGTGCCAGCAGTTTAGACTTTTTCGGTGAGCAGTTCTTC.

This clonotype was seen a few times. The V and J genes are TRBV7-8 and TRBJ1-1; D might be TRBD1 (5 bases). The CDR3 covers 13 residues. Trimming took off 8 bases at V and 4 bases at J, with 14 bases between the two ends. Germline V gene lookup returns CDR1 SGHVS and CDR2 FQNEAQ. This chain's CDR3 is CASRSTGPTEAFF. CDR3 coding DNA: TGTGCCAGCCGATCAACGGGGCCCACTGAAGCTTTCTTT.

This clonotype was counted at least ten times. The chain employs TRBV12-3 or TRBV12-4 and TRBJ2-7; the D is unclear. The CDR3 loop spans 13 amino acids. The V end was cut by 2 bases, the J end by 2 bases, with 7 bases between. The CDR3 region has the DNA TGTGCCAGCAGTTTAATCGGGCCCTACGAGCAGTACTTC. Its translation: CASSLIGPYEQYF.

This clonotype occurred many times. CDR3 residues: CSASRPLAGDSTDTQYF. The DNA of the CDR3 is TGCAGTGCTAGTCGCCCCTTAGCGGGCGATAGCACAGATACGCAGTATTTT. The J gene is TRBJ2-3, the V gene TRBV20-1; TRBD2 matches at 7 bases. V lost 3 bases to trimming and J lost 0 bases; unmatched junction nucleotides: 12. CDR3 length equals 17 residues. CDR1 is DFQATT and CDR2 is SNEGSKA in the germline V gene (reference sequence).

The chain has TRBV4-2 and TRBJ2-3; possible D gene TRBD2, 5 bases. Trimming pared 3 bases from V and 0 bases from J, leaving 13 bases between. Germline CDR1 is LGHNA and CDR2 is YNFKEQ. The CDR3 contains 16 residues. CDR3 loop: CASSHTLATSTDTQYF. The CDR3 coding sequence is TGTGCCAGCAGCCACACATTAGCGACTAGCACAGATACGCAGTATTTT.